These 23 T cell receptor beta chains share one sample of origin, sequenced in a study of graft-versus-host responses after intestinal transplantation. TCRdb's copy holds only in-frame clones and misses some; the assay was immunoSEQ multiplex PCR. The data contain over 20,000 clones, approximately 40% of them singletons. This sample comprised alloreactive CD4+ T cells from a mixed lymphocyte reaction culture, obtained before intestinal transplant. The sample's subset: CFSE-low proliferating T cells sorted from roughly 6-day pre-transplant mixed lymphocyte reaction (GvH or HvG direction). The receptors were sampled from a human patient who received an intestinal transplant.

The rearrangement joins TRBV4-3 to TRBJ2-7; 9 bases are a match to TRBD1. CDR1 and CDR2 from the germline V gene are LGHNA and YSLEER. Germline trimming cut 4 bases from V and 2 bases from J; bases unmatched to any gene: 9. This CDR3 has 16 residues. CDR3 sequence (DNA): TGCGCCAGCAGCCTAAGCGACAGGGGGGCTACCTACGAGCAGTACTTC. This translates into CASSLSDRGATYEQYF.

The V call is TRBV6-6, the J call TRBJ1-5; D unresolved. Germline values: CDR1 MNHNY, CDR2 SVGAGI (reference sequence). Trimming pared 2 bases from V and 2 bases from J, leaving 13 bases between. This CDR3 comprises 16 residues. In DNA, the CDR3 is TGTGCCAGCAGTTACAGCCGAGGGAGCGGCAATCAGCCCCAGCATTTT. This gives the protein CASSYSRGSGNQPQHF.

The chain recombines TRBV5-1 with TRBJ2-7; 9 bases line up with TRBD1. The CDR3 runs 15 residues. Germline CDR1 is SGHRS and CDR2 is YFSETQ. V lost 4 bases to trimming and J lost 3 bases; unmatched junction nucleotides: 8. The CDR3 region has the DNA TGCGCCAGCAGCGCCGGGGGGACAGGGTACTACGAGCAGTACTTC. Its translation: CASSAGGTGYYEQYF.

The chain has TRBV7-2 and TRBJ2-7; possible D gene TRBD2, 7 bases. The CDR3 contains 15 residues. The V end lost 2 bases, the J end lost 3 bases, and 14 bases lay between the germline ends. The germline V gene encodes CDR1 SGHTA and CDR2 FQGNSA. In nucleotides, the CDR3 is TGTGCCAGCAGCTTACGGGGGGCGGCTTTCTACGAGCAGTACTTC. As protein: CASSLRGAAFYEQYF.

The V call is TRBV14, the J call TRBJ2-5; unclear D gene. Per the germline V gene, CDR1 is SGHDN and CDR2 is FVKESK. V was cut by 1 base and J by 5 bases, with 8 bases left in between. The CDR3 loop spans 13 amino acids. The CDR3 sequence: CASSQGPWETQYF. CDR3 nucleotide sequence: TGTGCCAGCAGCCAAGGGCCGTGGGAGACCCAGTACTTC.

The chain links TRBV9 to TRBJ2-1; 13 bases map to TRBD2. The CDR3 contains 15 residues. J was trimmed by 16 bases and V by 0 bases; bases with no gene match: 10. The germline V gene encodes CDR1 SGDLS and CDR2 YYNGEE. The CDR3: CASSVGTSGRNARFF. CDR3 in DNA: TGTGCCAGCAGCGTAGGGACTAGCGGGAGAAACGCGCGCTTCTTC. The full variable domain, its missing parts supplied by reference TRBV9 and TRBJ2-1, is DSGVTQTPKHLITATGQRVTLRCSPRSGDLSVYWYQQSLDQGLQFLIQYYNGEERAKGNILERFSAQQFPDLHSELNLSSLELGDSALYFCASSVGTSGRNARFFGPGTRLTVL.

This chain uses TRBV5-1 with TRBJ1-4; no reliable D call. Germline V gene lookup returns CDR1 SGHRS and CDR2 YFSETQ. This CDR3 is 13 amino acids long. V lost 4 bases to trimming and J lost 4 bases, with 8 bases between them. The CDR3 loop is CASSAGSNEKLFF. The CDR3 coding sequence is TGCGCCAGCAGCGCCGGGAGTAATGAAAAACTGTTTTTT.

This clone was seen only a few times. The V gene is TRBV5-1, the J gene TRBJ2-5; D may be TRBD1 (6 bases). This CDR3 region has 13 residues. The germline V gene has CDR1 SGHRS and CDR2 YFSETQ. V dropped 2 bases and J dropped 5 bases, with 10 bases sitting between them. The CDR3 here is CASSFQGRETQYF. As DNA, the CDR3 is TGCGCCAGCAGCTTCCAGGGGCGCGAGACCCAGTACTTC.

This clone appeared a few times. The CDR3 coding sequence is TGTGCCTGGAGTGTTCTCGGGGGAACCACAGATACGCAGTATTTT. Protein: CAWSVLGGTTDTQYF. This chain connects TRBV30 to TRBJ2-3; weak D call: TRBD2 (6 bases). The CDR3 runs to 15 residues. V gave up 0 bases and J gave up 2 bases, with 12 bases separating them. Germline CDR1 GTSNPN, CDR2 SVGIG (reference sequence).

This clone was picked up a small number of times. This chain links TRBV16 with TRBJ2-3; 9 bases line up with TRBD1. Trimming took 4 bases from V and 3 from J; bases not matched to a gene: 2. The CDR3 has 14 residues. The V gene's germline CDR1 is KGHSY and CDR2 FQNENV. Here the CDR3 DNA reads TGTGCCAGCAGCCGCGGGACAGGGACAGATACGCAGTATTTT. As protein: CASSRGTGTDTQYF. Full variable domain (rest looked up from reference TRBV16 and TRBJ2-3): GEEVAQTPKHLVRGEGQKAKLYCAPIKGHSYVFWYQQVLKNEFKFLISFQNENVFDETGMPKERFSAKCLPNSPCSLEIQATKLEDSAVYFCASSRGTGTDTQYFGPGTRLTVL.

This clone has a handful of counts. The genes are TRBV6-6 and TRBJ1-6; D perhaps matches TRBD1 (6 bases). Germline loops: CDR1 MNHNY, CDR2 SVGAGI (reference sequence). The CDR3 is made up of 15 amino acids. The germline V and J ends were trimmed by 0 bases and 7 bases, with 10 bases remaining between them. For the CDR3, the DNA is TGTGCCAGCAGTTACTCGACCAGGGGCAATTCACCCCTCCACTTT. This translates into CASSYSTRGNSPLHF.

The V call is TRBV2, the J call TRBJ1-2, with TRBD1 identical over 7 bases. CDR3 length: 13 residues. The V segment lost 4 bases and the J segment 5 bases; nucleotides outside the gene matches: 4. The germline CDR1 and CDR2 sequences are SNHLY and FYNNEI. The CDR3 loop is CASSVQGRYGYTF. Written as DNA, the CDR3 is TGTGCCAGCAGTGTACAGGGGAGGTATGGCTACACCTTC. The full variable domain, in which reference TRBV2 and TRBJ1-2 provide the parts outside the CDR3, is EPEVTQTPSHQVTQMGQEVILRCVPISNHLYFYWYRQILGQKVEFLVSFYNNEISEKSEIFDDQFSVERPDGSNFTLKIRSTKLEDSAMYFCASSVQGRYGYTFGSGTRLTVV.

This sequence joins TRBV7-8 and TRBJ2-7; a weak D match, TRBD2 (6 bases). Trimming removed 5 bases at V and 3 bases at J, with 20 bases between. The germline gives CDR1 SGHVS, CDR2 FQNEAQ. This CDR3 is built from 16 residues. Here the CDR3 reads CASSTLAGQGVYEQYF. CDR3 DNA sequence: TGTGCCAGCAGCACCCTGGCGGGGCAGGGCGTCTACGAGCAGTACTTC.

The CDR3 here is CAIASGAGGELFF. CDR3 DNA sequence: TGTGCCATCGCTAGCGGGGCTGGCGGGGAGCTGTTTTTT. The chain uses TRBV10-3 and TRBJ2-2; 9 bases are a match to TRBD2. The CDR3 loop spans 13 amino acids. The germline CDR1 and CDR2 sequences are ENHRY and SYGVKD. The ends lost 8 bases at V and 7 bases at J; junction bases unmatched: 5.

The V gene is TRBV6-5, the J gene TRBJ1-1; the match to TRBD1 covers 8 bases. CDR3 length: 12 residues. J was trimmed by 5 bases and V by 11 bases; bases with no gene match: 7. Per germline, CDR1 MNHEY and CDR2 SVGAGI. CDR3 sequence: CASTGGTTEAFF. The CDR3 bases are TGTGCCTCAACAGGGGGGACGACTGAAGCTTTCTTT.

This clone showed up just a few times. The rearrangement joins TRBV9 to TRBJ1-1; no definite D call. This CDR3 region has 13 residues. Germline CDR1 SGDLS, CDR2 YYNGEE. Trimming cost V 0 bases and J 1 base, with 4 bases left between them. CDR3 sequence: CASSVDWNTEAFF. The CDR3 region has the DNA TGTGCCAGCAGCGTAGACTGGAACACTGAAGCTTTCTTT.

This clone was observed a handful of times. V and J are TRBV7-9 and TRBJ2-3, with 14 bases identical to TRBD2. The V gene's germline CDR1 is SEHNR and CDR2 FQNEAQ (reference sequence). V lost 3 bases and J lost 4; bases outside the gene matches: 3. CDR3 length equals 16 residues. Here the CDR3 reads CASSLGLAGVPDTQYF. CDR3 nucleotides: TGTGCCAGCAGCTTGGGACTAGCGGGAGTCCCAGATACGCAGTATTTT.

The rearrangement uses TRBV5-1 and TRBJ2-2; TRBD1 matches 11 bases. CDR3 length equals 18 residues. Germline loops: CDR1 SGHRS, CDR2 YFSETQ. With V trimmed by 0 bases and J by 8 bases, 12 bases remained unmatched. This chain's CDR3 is CASSLAGTGGPSAGELFF. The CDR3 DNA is TGCGCCAGCAGCTTGGCGGGGACAGGGGGGCCATCAGCGGGGGAGCTGTTTTTT.

CDR3 loop: CASSGRFSRGGETQYF. CDR3 DNA: TGTGCCAGCAGTGGCCGATTTTCCAGGGGAGGGGAGACCCAGTACTTC. This chain links TRBV6-4 with TRBJ2-5, with D maybe TRBD2 (7 bases). CDR3 size: 16 residues. Germline assignment: CDR1 MRHNA and CDR2 SNTAGT. Trimming removed 4 bases at V and 5 bases at J, with 20 bases between.

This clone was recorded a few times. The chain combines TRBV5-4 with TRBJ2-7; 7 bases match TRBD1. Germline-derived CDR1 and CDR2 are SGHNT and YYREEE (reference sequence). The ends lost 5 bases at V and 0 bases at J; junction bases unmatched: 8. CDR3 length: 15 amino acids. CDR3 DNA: TGTGCCAGCAGGCAAGACAGGGCTGGCTCCTACGAGCAGTACTTC. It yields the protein CASRQDRAGSYEQYF.

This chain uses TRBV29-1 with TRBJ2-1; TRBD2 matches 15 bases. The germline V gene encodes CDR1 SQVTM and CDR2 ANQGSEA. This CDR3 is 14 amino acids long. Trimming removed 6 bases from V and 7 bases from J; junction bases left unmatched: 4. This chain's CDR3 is CSVGLAGGLNEQFF. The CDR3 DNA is TGCAGCGTAGGACTAGCGGGAGGGTTGAATGAGCAGTTCTTC.

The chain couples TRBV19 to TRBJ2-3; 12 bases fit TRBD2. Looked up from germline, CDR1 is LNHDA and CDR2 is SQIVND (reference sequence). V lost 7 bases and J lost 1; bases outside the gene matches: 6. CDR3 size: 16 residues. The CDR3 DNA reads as TGTGCCAGTACCACTAGCGGGGGGCCCCGCACAGATACGCAGTATTTT. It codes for CASTTSGGPRTDTQYF.

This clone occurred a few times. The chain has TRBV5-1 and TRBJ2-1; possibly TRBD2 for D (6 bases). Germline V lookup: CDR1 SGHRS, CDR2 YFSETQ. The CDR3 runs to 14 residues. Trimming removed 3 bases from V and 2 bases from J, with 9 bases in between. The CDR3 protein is CASSSGLPYNEQFF. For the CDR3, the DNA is TGCGCCAGCAGCTCGGGACTCCCCTACAATGAGCAGTTCTTC.